Shown below are 8 T cell receptor beta chains from a single sample sequenced in a study of blood T cell repertoires in COVID-19. The repertoire was sequenced with immunoSEQ multiplex PCR; TCRdb's copy has only in-frame clones and lacks some. The sample holds around 200,000 clones, around 80% seen once. The specimen was peripheral blood. Source of these receptors: a human donor in a cohort sampled during active COVID-19.

This clone showed up just a few times. The chain carries TRBV4-1 and TRBJ2-7; 7 positions match TRBD1. The CDR3 has 17 amino acids. Trimming at V came to 0 bases and at J to 6 bases, leaving 14 bases not matched to a gene. Germline lookup yields CDR1 MGHRA and CDR2 YSYEKL. The DNA for the CDR3 is TGCGCCAGCAGCCAAGATTCGGGGACAGTTATGTTGGGCGAGCAGTACTTC. It yields the protein CASSQDSGTVMLGEQYF.

This clone showed up just once. V gene TRBV6-6 combines with J gene TRBJ1-3; TRBD1 might be the D (6 bases). Germline V gives CDR1 MNHNY, CDR2 SVGAGI (reference sequence). This CDR3 has 15 residues. Trimming cost V 0 bases and J 4 bases, with 10 bases left between them. The CDR3 spells CASSYSSDRGNTIYF. The CDR3 DNA reads TGTGCCAGCAGTTACTCGAGTGACAGGGGAAACACCATATATTTT.

J is TRBJ2-7 and V is TRBV11-2; no clear D gene. CDR3 length: 12 amino acids. The V and J ends lost 3 bases and 4 bases respectively, with 7 bases between them. The germline gives CDR1 SGHAT, CDR2 FQNNGV. For the CDR3, the DNA is TGTGCCAGCAGCTTTGTCATGTACGAGCAGTACTTC. It specifies CASSFVMYEQYF.

The chain combines TRBV10-3 with TRBJ1-1; the D gene is possibly TRBD1 (5 bases). CDR1 and CDR2 (germline): ENHRY, SYGVKD. Trimming stripped 5 bases from V and 4 bases from J, with 14 bases between. CDR3 size: 14 residues. DNA of the CDR3: TGTGCCATCAGTAGCAGTCAGGGAGGCACTGAAGCTTTCTTT. Amino acid sequence: CAISSSQGGTEAFF.

The count of this clone is one. The rearrangement uses TRBV11-1 and TRBJ2-5; no clear D gene. This CDR3 has 13 amino acids. V lost 2 bases and J lost 3, with 7 bases in between. Germline V lookup: CDR1 SGHAT, CDR2 FQDESV (reference sequence). CDR3 sequence (DNA): TGTGCCAGCAGCTTAACCAGCGAAGAGACCCAGTACTTC. This translates into CASSLTSEETQYF.

This clone was seen a handful of times. This chain uses TRBV18 with TRBJ2-7; D is perhaps TRBD2 (6 bases). From germline, CDR1 is KGHSH and CDR2 LQKENI. Trimming took off 1 base at V and 2 bases at J, with 12 bases between the two ends. CDR3 length: 15 residues. The CDR3 coding sequence is TGTGCCAGCTCACCACGTCCGGGGGTCGCCTACGAGCAGTACTTC. Translating it yields CASSPRPGVAYEQYF. Combining the CDR3 with reference TRBV18 and TRBJ2-7 gives the whole variable domain NAGVMQNPRHLVRRRGQEARLRCSPMKGHSHVYWYRQLPEEGLKFMVYLQKENIIDESGMPKERFSAEFPKEGPSILRIQQVVRGDSAAYFCASSPRPGVAYEQYFGPGTRLTVT.

The V and J genes are TRBV9 and TRBJ2-1; 7 bases match TRBD1. Per the germline V gene, CDR1 is SGDLS and CDR2 is YYNGEE. This CDR3 is built from 14 residues. Losses at the gene ends were 5 bases for V and 7 bases for J; bases not matched to a gene: 9. CDR3 in DNA: TGTGCCAGCAGTCCTAGGACAGGCAGGAATGAGCAGTTCTTC. This encodes CASSPRTGRNEQFF.

The chain links TRBV5-1 to TRBJ2-1; tentatively, D is TRBD1 (5 bases). CDR3 length: 17 amino acids. V lost 0 bases to trimming and J lost 3 bases, with 16 bases between them. The germline gives CDR1 SGHRS, CDR2 YFSETQ. DNA of the CDR3: TGCGCCAGCAGCTTGGTTGACAGAAGAGACTTCTACAATGAGCAGTTCTTC. Amino acid sequence: CASSLVDRRDFYNEQFF.